This T cell receptor beta chain appears in the sequencing data of a study of cytomegalovirus exposure and HLA in healthy donors. The donors gave bone marrow, and they were healthy. The CDR3 sequence is 15 residues long. The ends were cut back, 6 bases at V and 7 bases at J, with 19 bases in the middle. Per germline, CDR1 MRHNA and CDR2 SNTAGT. PCR amplification relied on 60 Vbeta primers (plus 13 Jbeta primers). Sequencing used immunoSEQ multiplex PCR; TCRdb keeps in-frame clones, though not all of them. The sample holds 100,000 to 150,000 clones. J is TRBJ2-1 and V is TRBV6-4; perhaps TRBD2 as D (6 bases). The TCR comes from a man aged 25-45 years in good health and CMV-seronegative. Sequenced input: PBMCs. CDR3: CASSSEASVVNEQFF. Written as DNA, the CDR3 is TGTGCCAGCAGCTCCGAAGCTAGCGTGGTTAATGAGCAGTTCTTC.